This T cell receptor (beta chain) comes out of a study of PD-L1 blockade in urothelial cancer. As for the study in general: Males with bladder-origin urothelial cancer made up about 85% of the roughly 29 patients. Blood samples contained a median about 150,000 T cells.

The CDR3 covers 15 residues. Trimming removed 4 bases from V and 1 base from J, with 9 bases in between. Germline values: CDR1 SGHNT, CDR2 YYREEE (reference sequence). TCR analog templates of synthetic origin were spiked into each PCR. Using immunoSEQ multiplex PCR, the repertoire was profiled, and TCRdb retains in-frame clones only, with some absent. The sample lists 29,000 or so clones, more than 75% occurring once. Patients yielded 1 to 8 samples each, pretreatment and on-treatment. The receptor was derived from a man in his fifties or sixties with urothelial cancer. The chain is built from TRBV5-4 and TRBJ2-6, with a weak D call TRBD2 (6 bases). Sequencing used PBMCs, obtained around atezolizumab (anti-PD-L1) treatment. The CDR3 coding sequence is TGTGCCAGCAGCGGAGGGCAGTCTGGGGCCAACGTCCTGACTTTC. Its protein is CASSGGQSGANVLTF. The variable domain in full, completed from reference TRBV5-4 and TRBJ2-6, reads ETGVTQSPTHLIKTRGQQVTLRCSSQSGHNTVSWYQQALGQGPQFIFQYYREEENGRGNFPPRFSGLQFPNYSSELNVNALELDDSALYLCASSGGQSGANVLTFGAGSRLTVL.